This passage covers 12 T cell receptor beta chains from one sample sequenced in a study of CD8 T cells in ankylosing spondylitis. TCRdb redid the calling of the 5' RACE reads with MiXCR, one entry per CDR3 protein. The sample records 200,000 to 250,000 distinct CDR3 sequences, about 10% being singletons. Sequenced sample: blood, either unsorted or a sorted T cell fraction (not recorded which). These receptors all stem from a male donor with ankylosing spondylitis or in good health (not recorded which).

The CDR3 DNA reads TGCAGTGCTCAACCCGGGACAGGTGGAACCGGGGAGCTGTTTTTT. Protein sequence: CSAQPGTGGTGELFF. The chain couples TRBV20-1 to TRBJ2-2; 8 bases are a match to TRBD1. Germline-derived CDR1 and CDR2 are DFQATT and SNEGSKA (reference sequence). J was trimmed by 5 bases and V by 5 bases; bases with no gene match: 10. The CDR3 loop spans 15 amino acids.

This clonotype was recorded at least ten times. The gene calls are TRBV12-3 or TRBV12-4 and TRBJ2-7; D may match TRBD1 or TRBD2 (6 bases each). The CDR3 runs to 15 residues. V gave up 3 bases and J gave up 2 bases, with 14 bases separating them. The CDR3 DNA reads as TGTGCCAGCAGTTTGGGGGGCAGGTTAGCCTACGAGCAGTACTTC. It is translated as CASSLGGRLAYEQYF.

CDR3 coding DNA: TGTGCCAGCAGCCTCCCGAGCGGGAGGAGATACAATGAGCAGTTCTTC. It yields the protein CASSLPSGRRYNEQFF. This chain joins TRBV5-4 and TRBJ2-1; 9 bases map to TRBD2. CDR1 SGHNT and CDR2 YYREEE come from the germline V gene (reference sequence). V shed 4 bases, J shed 4 bases, and the junction held 9 bases outside the gene matches. The CDR3 has 16 amino acids.

This clonotype has ten or more counts. The gene calls are TRBV5-1 and TRBJ2-3; D is uncertain. V lost 0 bases to trimming and J lost 2 bases, with 4 bases between them. Germline CDR1 and CDR2: SGHRS and YFSETQ. The CDR3 loop spans 13 amino acids. Here the CDR3 DNA reads TGCGCCAGCAGCTTGGGGGCCACAGATACGCAGTATTTT. This translates into CASSLGATDTQYF.

This clonotype was detected many times. The rearrangement links TRBV7-2 to TRBJ1-6; the D gene is possibly TRBD1 (5 bases). The germline V gene encodes CDR1 SGHTA and CDR2 FQGNSA. This CDR3 is 16 amino acids long. The V end lost 5 bases, the J end lost 7 bases, and 18 bases lay between the germline ends. The CDR3 reads CASSLISGTLNSPLHF. The CDR3 DNA follows: TGTGCCAGCAGCCTTATCAGCGGGACCTTAAATTCACCCCTCCACTTT.

This sequence joins TRBV20-1 and TRBJ2-3, with D perhaps TRBD1 or TRBD2 (6 bases each). The CDR3 is 16 amino acids. Trimming took 0 bases from V and 4 from J, leaving 17 bases between them. Germline V gene data show CDR1 as DFQATT and CDR2 as SNEGSKA (reference sequence). In nucleotides, the CDR3 is TGCAGTGCTAGAGATGATTGGCAGGGGAGGTCAGATACGCAGTATTTT. Translating it yields CSARDDWQGRSDTQYF.

This clonotype came up many times. The chain uses TRBV7-9 and TRBJ1-3; D ambiguous. Per germline, CDR1 SEHNR and CDR2 FQNEAQ (reference sequence). This CDR3 contains 17 residues. V was pared by 1 base and J by 0 bases, with 13 bases between. CDR3 loop: CASSLGGLQSSGNTIYF. CDR3 DNA: TGTGCCAGCAGCTTAGGCGGACTTCAAAGCTCTGGAAACACCATATATTTT.

This clonotype was found many times. The chain has TRBV6-1 and TRBJ2-1; D is perhaps TRBD1 (6 bases). The ends were cut back, 7 bases at V and 8 bases at J, with 15 bases in the middle. The CDR3 consists of 13 residues. Germline-derived CDR1 and CDR2 are MNHNS and SASEGT. The CDR3 bases are TGTGCCAGCACCTCCCCGGGACAACATGAGCAGTTCTTC. Its protein product is CASTSPGQHEQFF.

This clonotype was counted only a few times. J is TRBJ2-5 and V is TRBV18; a possible D gene is TRBD2 (5 bases). V was pared by 3 bases and J by 2 bases, with 7 bases between. There are 13 residues in the CDR3. Germline CDR1 KGHSH, CDR2 LQKENI. CDR3 sequence reads: CASSPGAQETQYF. CDR3 nucleotide sequence: TGTGCCAGCTCACCGGGAGCGCAAGAGACCCAGTACTTC.

This clonotype was picked up many times. This sequence joins TRBV29-1 and TRBJ1-5; weak D call: TRBD1 (5 bases). The CDR3 spans 14 residues. CDR1 is SQVTM, CDR2 ANQGSEA, per germline. The ends were cut back, 4 bases at V and 1 base at J, with 11 bases in the middle. CDR3 DNA: TGCAGCGTTGGGGAGCAGGGAAGCAATCAGCCCCAGCATTTT. This translates into CSVGEQGSNQPQHF.

This clonotype occurred many times. The chain uses TRBV5-4 and TRBJ2-3; 10 bases fit TRBD1. V shed 4 bases and J 2 bases; nucleotides not matched to a gene: 7. CDR3 size: 16 residues. CDR1 and CDR2 (germline): SGHNT, YYREEE (reference sequence). In DNA form, the CDR3 reads TGTGCCAGCAGCCGAGGACAGGGGGTGAACACAGATACGCAGTATTTT. This gives the protein CASSRGQGVNTDTQYF.

This clonotype was observed at least ten times. The chain carries TRBV20-1 and TRBJ2-5; 7 nucleotides line up with TRBD2. This CDR3 has 17 residues. Germline loops: CDR1 DFQATT, CDR2 SNEGSKA (reference sequence). The trim removed 0 bases at V and 0 bases at J, leaving 10 bases unmatched. CDR3: CSARDRGRDYHQETQYF. Here the CDR3 DNA reads TGCAGTGCTAGAGATCGCGGCCGGGACTACCACCAAGAGACCCAGTACTTC.